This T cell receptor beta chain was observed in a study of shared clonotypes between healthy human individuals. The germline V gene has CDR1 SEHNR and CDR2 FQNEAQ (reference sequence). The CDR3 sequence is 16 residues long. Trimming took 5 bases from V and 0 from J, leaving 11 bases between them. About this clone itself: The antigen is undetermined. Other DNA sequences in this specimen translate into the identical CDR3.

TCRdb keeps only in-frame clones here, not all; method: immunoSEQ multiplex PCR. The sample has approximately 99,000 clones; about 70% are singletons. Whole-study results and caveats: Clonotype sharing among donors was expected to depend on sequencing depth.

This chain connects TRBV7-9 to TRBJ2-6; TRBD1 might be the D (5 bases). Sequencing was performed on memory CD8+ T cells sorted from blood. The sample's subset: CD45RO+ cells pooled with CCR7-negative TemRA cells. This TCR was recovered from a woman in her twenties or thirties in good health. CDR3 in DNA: TGTGCCAGCAGCCCCAGACAGTACTCTGGGGCCAACGTCCTGACTTTC. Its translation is CASSPRQYSGANVLTF.